Below are 32 T cell receptor beta chains sequenced from a single sample in a study of blood T cell repertoires in COVID-19. The table came from immunoSEQ multiplex PCR; TCRdb's copy has only in-frame clones and leaves some out. Found here are over 130,000 clones, around 89% of them singletons; the top ten hold around 28%. The sample taken for sequencing was peripheral blood. These receptors came from a human donor in a cohort sampled during active COVID-19.

The chain combines TRBV4-2 with TRBJ1-1; 9 bases line up with TRBD1. The V gene's germline CDR1 is LGHNA and CDR2 YNFKEQ. V was clipped by 5 bases and J by 3 bases; unmatched bases: 7. The CDR3 runs 15 residues. The CDR3 sequence: CASSFNRGQDTEAFF. The DNA for the CDR3 is TGTGCCAGCAGCTTCAACAGGGGGCAAGACACTGAAGCTTTCTTT.

As regards this clone: Within the sample, other DNA sequences also encode this same CDR3. The V gene is TRBV12-3 or TRBV12-4, the J gene TRBJ1-2; perhaps TRBD1 as D (5 bases). The CDR3 has 13 residues. V was cut by 2 bases and J by 3 bases, with 7 bases left in between. The CDR3 reads CASSLQGHYGYTF. CDR3 bases: TGTGCCAGCAGTTTACAGGGCCACTATGGCTACACCTTC.

This chain uses TRBV6-5 with TRBJ1-2; 7 positions agree with TRBD1. Unmatched junction bases numbered 8, after V lost 2 bases and J lost 2 bases. This CDR3 is 16 amino acids long. Germline loops: CDR1 MNHEY, CDR2 SVGAGI. CDR3 DNA: TGTGCCAGCAGTTACAAGGGACAGCCGTTCAACTATGGCTACACCTTC. Translating it yields CASSYKGQPFNYGYTF.

The chain is built from TRBV7-2 and TRBJ1-2; 7 nucleotides match TRBD1. This CDR3 is built from 14 residues. V shed 5 bases and J 4 bases; nucleotides not matched to a gene: 7. Germline CDR1 and CDR2: SGHTA and FQGNSA. In DNA, the CDR3 is TGTGCCAGCAGCCTGGGACAGCCCCTCTATGGCTACACCTTC. It codes for CASSLGQPLYGYTF.

The V gene is TRBV11-2, the J gene TRBJ1-1; maybe TRBD1 (5 bases). Trimming took 0 bases from V and 1 from J, leaving 9 bases between them. In germline, CDR1 is SGHAT, CDR2 FQNNGV. The CDR3 is 15 residues long. CDR3 bases: TGTGCCAGCAGCTTAGATGGGCAGGGGAACACTGAAGCTTTCTTT. This codes for CASSLDGQGNTEAFF. Based on the CDR3 plus reference TRBV11-2 and TRBJ1-1, the full variable domain is EAGVAQSPRYKIIEKRQSVAFWCNPISGHATLYWYQQILGQGPKLLIQFQNNGVVDDSQLPKDRFSAERLKGVDSTLKIQPAKLEDSAVYLCASSLDGQGNTEAFFGQGTRLTVV.

The CDR3 reads CASSQDPGVSQPQHF. The CDR3 DNA sequence: TGCGCCAGCAGCCAAGATCCGGGGGTCTCACAGCCCCAGCATTTT. The rearrangement joins TRBV4-1 to TRBJ1-5; possibly TRBD1 for D (5 bases). This CDR3 region has 15 residues. The V end lost 0 bases, the J end lost 7 bases, and 13 bases lay between the germline ends. From germline, CDR1 is MGHRA and CDR2 YSYEKL.

V is TRBV10-3 and J is TRBJ1-2; the D gene is possibly TRBD1 (5 bases). Germline V gene sequence: CDR1 ENHRY, CDR2 SYGVKD. The CDR3 has 14 residues. Trimming stripped 4 bases from V and 12 bases from J, with 21 bases between. The CDR3 protein is CAISGTSSGTPNTF. CDR3 sequence (DNA): TGTGCCATCAGTGGGACATCTTCAGGGACTCCGAACACCTTC.

The chain carries TRBV5-4 and TRBJ2-2, with D possibly matching TRBD2 (6 bases). This CDR3 is 18 amino acids long. V was clipped by 4 bases and J by 5 bases, with 24 bases between them. CDR1 SGHNT and CDR2 YYREEE come from the germline V gene (reference sequence). The CDR3: CASSAPTWGDQVTGELFF. Written as DNA, the CDR3 is TGTGCCAGCAGCGCCCCTACCTGGGGGGATCAAGTGACCGGGGAGCTGTTTTTT.

The chain couples TRBV9 to TRBJ2-7; TRBD1 matches at 7 bases. Germline V gene lookup returns CDR1 SGDLS and CDR2 YYNGEE. The CDR3 consists of 13 residues. J gave up 3 bases and V 2 bases, and 2 bases lay outside the gene matches. The CDR3 reads CASSVGDSYEQYF. The CDR3 DNA sequence: TGTGCCAGCAGCGTGGGGGACAGCTACGAGCAGTACTTC.

This chain links TRBV27 with TRBJ2-7; D possibly corresponds to TRBD2 (7 bases). V was trimmed by 3 bases and J by 7 bases, leaving 16 bases between them. This CDR3 region has 14 residues. Germline loops: CDR1 MNHEY, CDR2 SMNVEV (reference sequence). The CDR3 nucleotides read TGTGCCAGCAGTTTCCGCGGGGGCTTGAGGGAGCAGTACTTC. Protein product: CASSFRGGLREQYF.

The chain recombines TRBV11-2 with TRBJ1-2, with 8 positions matching TRBD1. Germline assignment: CDR1 SGHAT and CDR2 FQNNGV. The CDR3 is made up of 12 amino acids. With V trimmed by 3 bases and J by 8 bases, 2 bases remained unmatched. CDR3 amino acids: CASSLDREGYTF. The CDR3, as DNA: TGTGCCAGCAGCTTGGACAGGGAAGGCTACACCTTC.

As to this clone: This same CDR3 is encoded by further DNA sequences in the sample. V usage is TRBV29-1 and J usage is TRBJ1-2, with TRBD1 matching over 9 bases. The J segment lost 2 bases and the V segment lost 5 bases, leaving 0 bases of the junction unmatched. The CDR3 is 12 amino acids. The germline gives CDR1 SQVTM, CDR2 ANQGSEA. The CDR3 DNA follows: TGCAGCGTTACAGGGGGCAACTATGGCTACACCTTC. The encoded protein is CSVTGGNYGYTF.

The rearrangement joins TRBV20-1 to TRBJ1-1, with 8 bases lining up with TRBD1. Germline assignment: CDR1 DFQATT and CDR2 SNEGSKA (reference sequence). V shed 5 bases and J 10 bases; nucleotides not matched to a gene: 6. This CDR3 has 11 residues. The CDR3 protein is CSAGTGGRAFF. The CDR3 DNA is TGCAGTGCTGGAACAGGGGGTAGAGCTTTCTTT.

The V and J genes are TRBV10-3 and TRBJ1-5; the D gene is possibly TRBD1 (6 bases). This CDR3 region has 16 residues. V was shortened by 8 bases and J by 0 bases, with 17 bases between the two germline ends. Germline-derived CDR1 and CDR2 are ENHRY and SYGVKD. The CDR3 reads CAIGEGGGHSNQPQHF. In nucleotides, the CDR3 is TGTGCCATCGGGGAAGGGGGGGGCCATAGCAATCAGCCCCAGCATTTT.

This chain connects TRBV30 to TRBJ2-7; TRBD1 is a possible D gene (5 bases). Trimming cost V 2 bases and J 6 bases, with 8 bases left between them. Germline V gene lookup returns CDR1 GTSNPN and CDR2 SVGIG (reference sequence). The CDR3 has 11 amino acids. The CDR3 DNA follows: TGTGCCTGGAGTCCCCAGGGCGAGCAGTACTTC. Encoded protein: CAWSPQGEQYF.

Only one count was recorded for this clone. This chain joins TRBV4-1 and TRBJ1-3; TRBD1 matches 9 bases. Losses at the gene ends were 4 bases for V and 4 bases for J; bases not matched to a gene: 5. The germline CDR1 and CDR2 sequences are MGHRA and YSYEKL. This CDR3 contains 15 residues. The CDR3 protein is CASSRSDRGGNTIYF. DNA for the CDR3: TGCGCCAGCAGCCGATCGGACAGGGGCGGAAACACCATATATTTT.

This rearrangement joins TRBV6-5 to TRBJ2-5, with 11 bases fitting TRBD2. V shed 7 bases, J shed 4 bases, and the junction held 5 bases outside the gene matches. Germline V lookup: CDR1 MNHEY, CDR2 SVGAGI. The CDR3 has 14 amino acids. The CDR3 protein is CASTGTSGRETQYF. The CDR3 coding sequence is TGTGCCAGCACCGGGACTAGCGGCCGAGAGACCCAGTACTTC.

The chain couples TRBV19 to TRBJ2-1, with D perhaps matching TRBD1 (6 bases). CDR1 is LNHDA, CDR2 SQIVND, per germline (reference sequence). V lost 3 bases, J lost 6 bases, and 12 bases lay in between. CDR3 length equals 14 residues. DNA of the CDR3: TGTGCCAGTAGTATCGTGGGGGCTTTCAATGAGCAGTTCTTC. The encoded protein is CASSIVGAFNEQFF.

The sample holds one count of this clone. The V and J genes are TRBV2 and TRBJ1-2, with unresolved D. The CDR3 sequence is 13 residues long. Germline V CDR1 and CDR2: SNHLY, FYNNEI. Trimming removed 0 bases at V and 7 bases at J, with 9 bases between. The CDR3 region is CASSEARRGGYTF. CDR3 in DNA: TGTGCCAGCAGTGAAGCCCGACGAGGTGGCTACACCTTC.

The V call is TRBV6-4, the J call TRBJ2-1, with 15 bases matching TRBD2. The length of the CDR3 is 16 residues. The germline CDR1 and CDR2 sequences are MRHNA and SNTAGT. Germline trimming cut 5 bases from V and 3 bases from J; bases unmatched to any gene: 2. Here the CDR3 reads CASSWTSGGDYNEQFF. The DNA of the CDR3 is TGTGCCAGCAGTTGGACTAGCGGGGGGGACTACAATGAGCAGTTCTTC.

This sequence joins TRBV2 and TRBJ2-6; D gene ambiguous. Germline values: CDR1 SNHLY, CDR2 FYNNEI. V dropped 8 bases and J dropped 0 bases, with 11 bases sitting between them. The CDR3 contains 15 residues. The CDR3 region is CASGPDHSGANVLTF. CDR3 sequence (DNA): TGTGCCAGCGGGCCAGACCACTCTGGGGCCAACGTCCTGACTTTC.

As concerns this clone: In the same sample, other DNA sequences code for this CDR3. The rearrangement joins TRBV29-1 to TRBJ2-1; a weak D match, TRBD1 (5 bases). This CDR3 spans 11 amino acids. Per germline, CDR1 SQVTM and CDR2 ANQGSEA. V was shortened by 4 bases and J by 7 bases, with 8 bases between the two germline ends. The CDR3, as DNA: TGCAGCGTTGGACAGATTAATGAGCAGTTCTTC. It specifies CSVGQINEQFF.

As DNA, the CDR3 is TGTGCCAGCAGCTTAACACGGGACACCGGGGAGCTGTTTTTT. Protein: CASSLTRDTGELFF. This chain joins TRBV7-3 and TRBJ2-2; D uncertain. This CDR3 spans 14 amino acids. The germline V and J ends were trimmed by 0 bases and 3 bases, with 5 bases remaining between them. The germline gives CDR1 SGHTA, CDR2 FQGTGA.

The rearrangement uses TRBV2 and TRBJ2-2, with 7 bases matching TRBD1. CDR3 length: 15 amino acids. Germline V gives CDR1 SNHLY, CDR2 FYNNEI. V lost 6 bases to trimming and J lost 0 bases; unmatched junction nucleotides: 4. In nucleotides, the CDR3 is TGTGCCAGCAGGATACAGGGGACGAACACCGGGGAGCTGTTTTTT. As protein: CASRIQGTNTGELFF.

The V and J genes are TRBV7-2 and TRBJ1-1; 9 bases are a match to TRBD1. The CDR3 covers 15 residues. Germline-derived CDR1 and CDR2 are SGHTA and FQGNSA. V was pared by 5 bases and J by 7 bases, with 11 bases of the junction left unmatched. The CDR3 spells CASSPGQGSRFEAFF. The CDR3 DNA reads TGTGCCAGCAGCCCAGGACAGGGGTCGAGATTTGAAGCTTTCTTT.

This chain connects TRBV4-1 to TRBJ1-1, with D possibly being TRBD1 (5 bases). There are 16 residues in the CDR3. V lost 0 bases and J lost 5, with 16 bases in between. Germline values: CDR1 MGHRA, CDR2 YSYEKL. CDR3 residues: CASSQEIAGMGTEAFF. The CDR3 bases are TGCGCCAGCAGCCAAGAGATCGCAGGGATGGGGACTGAAGCTTTCTTT.

This chain joins TRBV19 and TRBJ1-2, with a weak D call TRBD1 (5 bases). Trimming removed 4 bases at V and 0 bases at J, with 9 bases between. The CDR3 is 14 residues long. Germline V gene data show CDR1 as LNHDA and CDR2 as SQIVND (reference sequence). As DNA, the CDR3 is TGTGCCAGTAGTAGGGGGGAAGCTAACTATGGCTACACCTTC. This encodes CASSRGEANYGYTF.

This sequence joins TRBV5-4 and TRBJ2-4, with 7 bases lining up with TRBD1. Germline CDR1 SGHNT, CDR2 YYREEE (reference sequence). V lost 6 bases, J lost 0 bases, and 9 bases stayed unmatched. The CDR3 is 16 amino acids. The chain's CDR3 is CASIPRDSPAKNIQYF. DNA of the CDR3: TGTGCCAGCATCCCGAGGGACAGCCCAGCCAAAAACATTCAGTACTTC.

The rearrangement joins TRBV5-1 to TRBJ2-2; a weak D match, TRBD1 (6 bases). Germline-derived CDR1 and CDR2 are SGHRS and YFSETQ. V was cut by 5 bases and J by 6 bases, with 17 bases left in between. The CDR3 consists of 15 residues. DNA of the CDR3: TGCGCCAGCAGGCTGACAGGAAAGGGCTCCGGGGAGCTGTTTTTT. Translating gives CASRLTGKGSGELFF.

The chain carries TRBV9 and TRBJ2-3; TRBD2 matches 7 bases. The CDR3 covers 14 residues. Germline CDR1 is SGDLS and CDR2 is YYNGEE. V gave up 0 bases and J gave up 5 bases; unmatched junction bases: 3. In nucleotides, the CDR3 is TGTGCCAGCAGCGTAGAGCGGGGTAAAGATACGCAGTATTTT. Translation: CASSVERGKDTQYF.

The J gene is TRBJ2-1, the V gene TRBV5-1; weak D call: TRBD2 (6 bases). There are 15 residues in the CDR3. CDR1 and CDR2 (germline): SGHRS, YFSETQ. The V end lost 0 bases, the J end lost 2 bases, and 9 bases lay between the germline ends. The CDR3 sequence is CASSLDGRAYNEQFF. CDR3 DNA sequence: TGCGCCAGCAGCTTGGACGGGAGAGCCTACAATGAGCAGTTCTTC.

In its sample, this clone was seen once. V gene TRBV7-2 combines with J gene TRBJ1-2, with 7 bases fitting TRBD1. Germline CDR1 SGHTA, CDR2 FQGNSA. With V trimmed by 7 bases and J by 6 bases, 8 bases remained unmatched. The CDR3 loop spans 13 amino acids. The DNA of the CDR3 is TGTGCCAGCACCGTACAGGGGACCCATGGCTACACCTTC. Amino acids: CASTVQGTHGYTF.